These 32 T cell receptor beta chains came from one sample sequenced in a study of blood T cell repertoires in COVID-19. Here immunoSEQ multiplex PCR was the method, and the copy in TCRdb shows in-frame clones only, minus some. Of some 340,000 clones listed, roughly nine tenths are singletons. Sequenced input: PBMCs or T cells enriched from blood (not recorded which). The receptors come from a woman aged 30 to 39 who had been exposed to COVID-19.

In its sample, this clone was seen once. The genes are TRBV27 and TRBJ1-1; 7 nucleotides match TRBD1. CDR1 and CDR2 from the germline V gene are MNHEY and SMNVEV (reference sequence). Losses at the gene ends were 1 base for V and 5 bases for J; bases not matched to a gene: 13. The length of the CDR3 is 17 residues. CDR3 DNA: TGTGCCAGCAGTTTATTTGTCCGACAGGGCGCGGGGACTGAAGCTTTCTTT. Protein product: CASSLFVRQGAGTEAFF.

The chain joins TRBV6-2 or TRBV6-3 to TRBJ1-2; TRBD1 aligns across 10 bases. The CDR3 consists of 15 residues. Germline values: CDR1 MNHEY, CDR2 SVGEGT. The trim removed 4 bases at V and 6 bases at J, leaving 8 bases unmatched. CDR3 residues: CASSSRTGGSDGYTF. CDR3 coding DNA: TGTGCCAGCAGTTCGCGGACAGGGGGTTCGGATGGCTACACCTTC.

The chain couples TRBV4-1 to TRBJ2-5; maybe TRBD2 (5 bases). CDR3 length equals 11 residues. V was pared by 5 bases and J by 5 bases, with 6 bases between. Germline V gene data show CDR1 as MGHRA and CDR2 as YSYEKL. CDR3 residues: CASSGGETQYF. CDR3 in DNA: TGCGCCAGCAGCGGCGGGGAGACCCAGTACTTC.

The chain joins TRBV7-8 to TRBJ1-2; 10 nucleotides match TRBD1. The CDR3 contains 15 residues. Looked up from germline, CDR1 is SGHVS and CDR2 is FQNEAQ. V was clipped by 1 base and J by 7 bases; unmatched bases: 6. The CDR3 sequence: CASSLEGTGVAGYTF. DNA for the CDR3: TGTGCCAGCAGCTTAGAAGGGACAGGGGTGGCTGGCTACACCTTC.

The sample holds one count of this clone. CDR3: CASGVAGGLETQYF. Here the CDR3 DNA reads TGTGCCAGCGGCGTAGCGGGGGGGCTTGAGACCCAGTACTTC. The genes are TRBV5-6 and TRBJ2-5; 11 nucleotides line up with TRBD2. CDR3 length: 14 amino acids. Germline loops: CDR1 SGHDT, CDR2 YYEEEE. With V trimmed by 7 bases and J by 5 bases, 7 bases remained unmatched.

The chain couples TRBV13 to TRBJ1-2; maybe TRBD1 (5 bases). The ends were cut back, 5 bases at V and 3 bases at J, with 13 bases in the middle. The CDR3 sequence is 14 residues long. In germline, CDR1 is PRHDT, CDR2 FYEKMQ (reference sequence). This CDR3 reads CASSPPQAYYGYTF. CDR3 coding DNA: TGTGCCAGCAGCCCCCCACAGGCATACTATGGCTACACCTTC. Together with reference TRBV13 and TRBJ1-2, the CDR3 gives the full variable domain: AAGVIQSPRHLIKEKRETATLKCYPIPRHDTVYWYQQGPGQDPQFLISFYEKMQSDKGSIPDRFSAQQFSDYHSELNMSSLELGDSALYFCASSPPQAYYGYTFGSGTRLTVV.

This clone was detected only once. The V call is TRBV7-9, the J call TRBJ1-5, with a tentative D call TRBD1 (5 bases). The germline CDR1 and CDR2 sequences are SEHNR and FQNEAQ (reference sequence). The V end lost 5 bases, the J end lost 5 bases, and 16 bases lay between the germline ends. The CDR3 spans 15 residues. CDR3 sequence reads: CASSGRGLGDQPQHF. The DNA for the CDR3 is TGTGCCAGCAGCGGACGGGGACTTGGGGATCAGCCCCAGCATTTT.

The chain links TRBV12-3 or TRBV12-4 to TRBJ1-5; D gene uncertain. This CDR3 is 12 amino acids long. Trimming removed 7 bases at V and 10 bases at J, with 14 bases between. The CDR3, as DNA: TGTGCCAGCACCACATCGGGTAGACCCCAGCATTTT. Translation gives CASTTSGRPQHF.

This clone was counted a single time. The rearrangement uses TRBV9 and TRBJ2-5, with D possibly being TRBD2 (5 bases). Trimming removed 4 bases from V and 5 bases from J, with 15 bases in between. Looked up from germline, CDR1 is SGDLS and CDR2 is YYNGEE. There are 14 residues in the CDR3. The CDR3 sequence is CASSRLLVSETQYF. CDR3 in DNA: TGTGCCAGCAGCAGACTACTTGTCTCCGAGACCCAGTACTTC. The variable domain in full, with the rest retrieved from reference TRBV9 and TRBJ2-5, is DSGVTQTPKHLITATGQRVTLRCSPRSGDLSVYWYQQSLDQGLQFLIQYYNGEERAKGNILERFSAQQFPDLHSELNLSSLELGDSALYFCASSRLLVSETQYFGPGTRLLVL.

Only one count was recorded for this clone. The CDR3 is CASSYPTGQGAEQYF. The CDR3 nucleotides read TGTGCCAGCAGCTATCCAACGGGACAGGGCGCCGAGCAGTACTTC. The chain recombines TRBV5-6 with TRBJ2-7; 9 bases agree with TRBD1. The CDR3 runs to 15 residues. Germline V lookup: CDR1 SGHDT, CDR2 YYEEEE. V gave up 3 bases and J gave up 6 bases; unmatched junction bases: 10.

The chain recombines TRBV4-1 with TRBJ2-3; 12 bases are a match to TRBD2. This CDR3 contains 16 residues. Trimming at V came to 4 bases and at J to 5 bases, leaving 7 bases not matched to a gene. Germline values: CDR1 MGHRA, CDR2 YSYEKL. The CDR3 DNA is TGCGCCAGCAGCCCCAGCCCTAGCGGGGGGGGAGATACGCAGTATTTT. This translates into CASSPSPSGGGDTQYF.

V is TRBV29-1 and J is TRBJ1-2; 7 bases align to TRBD1. Germline V gene data show CDR1 as SQVTM and CDR2 as ANQGSEA. This CDR3 spans 16 amino acids. J was trimmed by 2 bases and V by 6 bases; bases with no gene match: 15. The CDR3: CSVLTGFGPLNYGYTF. CDR3 nucleotide sequence: TGCAGCGTCCTGACAGGGTTTGGCCCCCTCAACTATGGCTACACCTTC.

The chain combines TRBV6-5 with TRBJ2-7, with D perhaps matching TRBD1 (5 bases). Trimming removed 5 bases at V and 3 bases at J, with 11 bases between. The CDR3 covers 13 residues. Germline V gene lookup returns CDR1 MNHEY and CDR2 SVGAGI. The CDR3 nucleotides read TGTGCCAGCAGTCACAGAGACAGCTACGAGCAGTACTTC. Translating it yields CASSHRDSYEQYF.

The chain carries TRBV19 and TRBJ1-1; D not resolved. Germline loops: CDR1 LNHDA, CDR2 SQIVND (reference sequence). With 9 bases removed from V and 11 bases from J, the gap between germline ends came to 7 bases. CDR3 size: 8 residues. CDR3: CASPPAFF. In DNA, the CDR3 is TGTGCCAGCCCCCCGGCTTTCTTT.

This sequence joins TRBV6-5 and TRBJ1-5; TRBD1 might be the D (6 bases). With 6 bases removed from V and 9 bases from J, the gap between germline ends came to 15 bases. The CDR3 sequence is 13 residues long. Looked up from germline, CDR1 is MNHEY and CDR2 is SVGAGI. CDR3 amino acids: CASRRQVAGPQHF. The CDR3 coding sequence is TGTGCCAGCAGAAGACAGGTTGCCGGGCCCCAGCATTTT.

The chain combines TRBV5-4 with TRBJ1-6; D remains ambiguous. This CDR3 is 14 amino acids long. The V gene's germline CDR1 is SGHNT and CDR2 YYREEE (reference sequence). The ends were cut back, 0 bases at V and 10 bases at J, with 11 bases in the middle. CDR3 residues: CASSLATEGSPLHF. The CDR3 DNA sequence: TGTGCCAGCAGCTTGGCCACAGAGGGCTCACCCCTCCACTTT.

This chain uses TRBV6-5 with TRBJ1-2, with D perhaps TRBD1 (6 bases). CDR1 is MNHEY, CDR2 SVGAGI, per germline. Between the trimmed V and J ends, which lost 0 bases and 4 bases, there was a span of 12 bases. The CDR3 is 15 amino acids. CDR3 nucleotides: TGTGCCAGCAGTTACTCGAGGGGGTTTGGCTATGGCTACACCTTC. Protein: CASSYSRGFGYGYTF.

V and J are TRBV5-8 and TRBJ2-5; possibly TRBD2 for D (5 bases). V lost 4 bases, J lost 5 bases, and 12 bases lay in between. The CDR3 runs to 13 residues. In germline, CDR1 is SGHTS, CDR2 YDEGEE. CDR3 in DNA: TGTGCCAGCAGCCTACTAGGCGGTGAGACCCAGTACTTC. Its protein product is CASSLLGGETQYF.

The gene calls are TRBV7-6 and TRBJ2-7, with D unclear. This CDR3 comprises 12 residues. The ends were cut back, 1 base at V and 4 bases at J, with 5 bases in the middle. CDR1 and CDR2 (germline): SGHVS, FNYEAQ. CDR3 DNA sequence: TGTGCCAGCAGCTTAGTTAATTACGAGCAGTACTTC. Translating it yields CASSLVNYEQYF.

The rearrangement joins TRBV4-1 to TRBJ1-4; no definite D call. The V gene's germline CDR1 is MGHRA and CDR2 YSYEKL. CDR3 length equals 15 residues. The V end lost 4 bases, the J end lost 7 bases, and 16 bases lay between the germline ends. The CDR3 region is CASSLLLSWSEKLFF. The CDR3 bases are TGCGCCAGCAGCCTTTTGTTGTCTTGGAGTGAAAAACTGTTTTTT.

The V call is TRBV27, the J call TRBJ1-1; the D is unclear. Trimming pared 3 bases from V and 1 base from J, leaving 6 bases between. This CDR3 has 13 amino acids. CDR1 and CDR2 from the germline V gene are MNHEY and SMNVEV (reference sequence). The CDR3 sequence: CASSFWPNTEAFF. DNA of the CDR3: TGTGCCAGCAGTTTTTGGCCGAACACTGAAGCTTTCTTT.

The CDR3 nucleotides are TGTGCCATCAGTTCCGGGACAGCATCCTACGAGCAGTACTTC. Protein sequence: CAISSGTASYEQYF. The chain employs TRBV10-3 and TRBJ2-7; 7 bases agree with TRBD1. Germline assignment: CDR1 ENHRY and CDR2 SYGVKD. With 5 bases clipped from V and 1 base from J, the junction kept 5 bases outside the gene matches. This CDR3 has 14 amino acids.

V is TRBV7-6 and J is TRBJ1-1; no clear D gene. Germline CDR1 SGHVS, CDR2 FNYEAQ. This CDR3 contains 12 residues. The V gene lost 1 base and the J gene lost 7 bases, with 7 bases spanning the gap. The chain's CDR3 is CASSLGDGEAFF. CDR3 nucleotides: TGTGCCAGCAGCTTAGGAGATGGTGAAGCTTTCTTT.

The chain carries TRBV7-9 and TRBJ2-7, with TRBD2 identical over 7 bases. There are 15 residues in the CDR3. With 5 bases clipped from V and 2 bases from J, the junction kept 9 bases outside the gene matches. Per the germline V gene, CDR1 is SEHNR and CDR2 is FQNEAQ (reference sequence). CDR3 DNA: TGTGCCAGCAGCGCGCAGACTAGCTTCCCCTACGAGCAGTACTTC. It codes for CASSAQTSFPYEQYF.

The V gene is TRBV5-1, the J gene TRBJ2-5, with 15 positions matching TRBD2. The CDR3 runs 16 residues. The ends lost 4 bases at V and 3 bases at J; junction bases unmatched: 4. Germline V gives CDR1 SGHRS, CDR2 YFSETQ. This chain's CDR3 is CASSPRTSGGEETQYF. In DNA form, the CDR3 reads TGCGCCAGCAGCCCCCGGACTAGCGGGGGGGAAGAGACCCAGTACTTC.

The chain links TRBV6-6 to TRBJ1-6, with 9 positions matching TRBD1. This CDR3 has 14 residues. Germline V gene sequence: CDR1 MNHNY, CDR2 SVGAGI (reference sequence). J lost 10 bases, V lost 5 bases, and 6 bases had no gene match. CDR3 in DNA: TGTGCCAGCAGTACGGGACAGGGAGTCTCACCCCTCCACTTT. Translation: CASSTGQGVSPLHF.

The chain carries TRBV7-9 and TRBJ2-1, with 8 bases fitting TRBD1. Germline lookup yields CDR1 SEHNR and CDR2 FQNEAQ (reference sequence). After removal of 5 bases from V and 6 bases from J, the junction contained 12 bases not matched to a gene. The CDR3 extends over 16 amino acids. CDR3 sequence reads: CASSPRGQGWRNEQFF. The CDR3 DNA reads TGTGCCAGCAGCCCCCGAGGACAGGGTTGGCGCAATGAGCAGTTCTTC.

As DNA, the CDR3 is TGTGCCAGCAGCAAAAGGCAGGGGAACTATGGCTACACCTTC. Translated: CASSKRQGNYGYTF. V gene TRBV21-1 combines with J gene TRBJ1-2; TRBD1 is the table's D call and was not checked against the DNA. TRBV21-1 is termed a pseudogene. This CDR3 spans 14 amino acids.

The genes are TRBV7-9 and TRBJ1-5; D is perhaps TRBD1 (5 bases). The CDR3 runs 15 residues. Looked up from germline, CDR1 is SEHNR and CDR2 is FQNEAQ (reference sequence). The V and J ends lost 6 bases and 11 bases respectively, with 23 bases between them. For the CDR3, the DNA is TGTGCCAGCAGTAATGTGGGGCTTGGAATGGGGACCCAGCATTTT. It encodes CASSNVGLGMGTQHF.

The sample holds a few counts of this clone. CDR3 nucleotide sequence: TGTGCCAGCAGCCAACCTCCCGGGACAGGGGGAGGGGGGTATGGCTACACCTTC. Translated, it gives CASSQPPGTGGGGYGYTF. This chain uses TRBV14 with TRBJ1-2, with 11 bases matching TRBD1. This CDR3 has 18 residues. In germline, CDR1 is SGHDN, CDR2 FVKESK. V shed 2 bases, J shed 5 bases, and the junction held 13 bases outside the gene matches.

This rearrangement joins TRBV4-3 to TRBJ1-3, with D perhaps TRBD1 (5 bases). This CDR3 is built from 16 residues. CDR1 and CDR2 (germline): LGHNA, YSLEER. Deletions cut 0 bases from V and 4 bases from J, with 13 bases between. The CDR3 spells CASSQDSAGFGNTIYF. CDR3 DNA: TGCGCCAGCAGCCAAGATAGTGCAGGGTTCGGAAACACCATATATTTT.

This sequence joins TRBV5-5 and TRBJ1-2, with 8 positions matching TRBD1. Germline V lookup: CDR1 SGHKS, CDR2 YYEKEE (reference sequence). There are 14 residues in the CDR3. The V and J ends lost 0 bases and 4 bases, in that order; junction bases with no gene match: 2. CDR3 loop: CASSLGTGSYGYTF. As DNA, the CDR3 is TGTGCCAGCAGCTTGGGGACAGGGAGCTATGGCTACACCTTC.